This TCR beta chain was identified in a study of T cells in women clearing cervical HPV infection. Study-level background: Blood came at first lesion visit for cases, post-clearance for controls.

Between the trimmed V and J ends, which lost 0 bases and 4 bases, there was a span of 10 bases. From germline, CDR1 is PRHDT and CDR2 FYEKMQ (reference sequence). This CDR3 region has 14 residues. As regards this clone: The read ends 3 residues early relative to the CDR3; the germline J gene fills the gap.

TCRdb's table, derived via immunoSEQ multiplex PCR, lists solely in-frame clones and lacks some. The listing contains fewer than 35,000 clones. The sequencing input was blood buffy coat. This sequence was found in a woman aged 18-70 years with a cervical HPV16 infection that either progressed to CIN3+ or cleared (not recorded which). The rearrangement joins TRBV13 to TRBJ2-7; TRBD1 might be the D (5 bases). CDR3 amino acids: CASSLGAQGYEQYF. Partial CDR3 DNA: TGTGCCAGCAGCTTAGGGGCCCAGGGATACGAG.